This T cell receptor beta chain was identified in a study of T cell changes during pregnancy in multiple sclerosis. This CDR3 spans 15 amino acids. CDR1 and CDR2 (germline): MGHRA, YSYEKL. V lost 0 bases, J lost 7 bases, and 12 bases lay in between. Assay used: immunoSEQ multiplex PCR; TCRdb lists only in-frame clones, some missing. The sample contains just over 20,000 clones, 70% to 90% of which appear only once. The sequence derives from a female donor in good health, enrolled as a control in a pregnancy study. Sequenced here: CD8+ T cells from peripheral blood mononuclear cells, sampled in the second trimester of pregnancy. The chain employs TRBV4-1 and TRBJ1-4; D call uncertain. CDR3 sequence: CASSQDTALGEKLFF. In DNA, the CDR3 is TGCGCCAGCAGCCAAGACACCGCGCTTGGTGAAAAACTGTTTTTT.